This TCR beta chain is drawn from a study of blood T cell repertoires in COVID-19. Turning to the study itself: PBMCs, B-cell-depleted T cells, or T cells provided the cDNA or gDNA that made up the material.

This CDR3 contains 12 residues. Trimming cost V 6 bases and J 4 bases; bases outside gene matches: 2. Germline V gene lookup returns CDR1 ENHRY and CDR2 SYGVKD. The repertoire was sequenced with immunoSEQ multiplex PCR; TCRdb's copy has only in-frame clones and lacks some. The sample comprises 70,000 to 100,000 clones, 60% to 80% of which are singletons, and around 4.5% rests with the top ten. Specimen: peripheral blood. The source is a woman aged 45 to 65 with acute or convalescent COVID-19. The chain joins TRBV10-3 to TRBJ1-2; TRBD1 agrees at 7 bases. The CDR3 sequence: CAIRAGGYGYTF. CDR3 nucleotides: TGTGCCATCAGAGCAGGGGGCTATGGCTACACCTTC.